This T cell receptor (beta chain) derives from a study of blood T cell repertoires in COVID-19. Original methodology: Amplification of reference gene primers was used by the study to estimate nucleated cell counts. Data came from immunoSEQ multiplex PCR; TCRdb stores just in-frame clones and leaves some out. For V, J and clone size, that table is used; D and trimming come from the DNA. The sample comprises more than 95,000 clones, about 91% of which are singletons, and about 6.3% rests with the top ten. CDR3 length equals 13 residues. Trimming shortened V by 6 bases and J by 1 base, and 9 bases separated the two germline ends. Per germline, CDR1 MNHEY and CDR2 SVGAGI.

This sequence originates from a human donor in a cohort sampled during active COVID-19. The V gene is TRBV6-5, the J gene TRBJ1-1; D unresolved. Specimen: peripheral blood. The CDR3 here is CASRRETNTEAFF. In DNA, the CDR3 is TGTGCCAGCAGGAGGGAAACGAACACTGAAGCTTTCTTT.